Given below is one T cell receptor beta chain in context. In germline, CDR1 is SNHLY, CDR2 FYNNEI. CDR3 size: 15 residues. The trim removed 9 bases at V and 1 base at J, leaving 8 bases unmatched. Using immunoSEQ multiplex PCR, the repertoire was profiled, and TCRdb retains in-frame clones only, with some absent. The sample includes approximately 46,000 clones, 70% to 90% seen only once; the top ten take around 1.1%. These data belong to a study of T cell responses to AZD1222 COVID-19 vaccine. The sample consisted of peripheral blood, taken 28 days after the second AZD1222 dose. The V call is TRBV2, the J call TRBJ2-1; 8 bases are shared with TRBD1. The clonotype originates from an adult who received the AZD1222 COVID-19 vaccine. The CDR3 spells CASSPGGWSYNEQFF. Written as DNA, the CDR3 is TGTGCCAGTTCTCCAGGGGGCTGGTCCTACAATGAGCAGTTCTTC.